This T cell receptor (beta chain) comes out of a study of cytomegalovirus exposure and HLA in healthy donors. V was clipped by 2 bases and J by 4 bases; unmatched bases: 4. Germline V gene data show CDR1 as SGHNT and CDR2 as YYREEE (reference sequence). This CDR3 spans 15 amino acids. As to this clone: The antigen is not known.

Study results and caveats: The authors later linked a missense DCLRE1C variant to TCR beta V- and J-gene trimming. Later analysis showed TCR association rates varying by HLA locus, highest for DRB1 and lowest for HLA-C.

Primers for the PCR totalled 60 Vbeta and 13 Jbeta. Profiled with immunoSEQ multiplex PCR; TCRdb holds only in-frame clones, not every one. The table includes some 150,000 clones, approximately 84% detected once. The sequence derives from a woman aged 18-29 years in good health and CMV-seronegative. The sample was PBMCs. The chain combines TRBV5-4 with TRBJ2-2; 8 bases match TRBD2. The CDR3 here is CASSFPREGTGELFF. Written as DNA, the CDR3 is TGTGCCAGCAGCTTCCCCCGGGAGGGCACCGGGGAGCTGTTTTTT. The variable domain in full, completed from reference TRBV5-4 and TRBJ2-2, reads ETGVTQSPTHLIKTRGQQVTLRCSSQSGHNTVSWYQQALGQGPQFIFQYYREEENGRGNFPPRFSGLQFPNYSSELNVNALELDDSALYLCASSFPREGTGELFFGEGSRLTVL.